This T cell receptor beta chain was sequenced for a study of cytomegalovirus exposure and HLA in healthy donors. As to this clone: Antigen specificity is unknown.

Overall study results and limits: Reports showed the classifier diagnosing cytomegalovirus status with high specificity and sensitivity. TCR beta sequences reportedly predicted most subjects' HLA-A and HLA-B alleles accurately. TCR sequences were mostly rare, though some public TCRs occurred in many donors. An analysis was carried out at a later point. It showed that HLA-associated TCR beta chains were more clonally expanded than equally common non-associated chains.

With 60 Vbeta and 13 Jbeta primers, the PCR was carried out. Only in-frame clones appear in the TCRdb table, and some are missing; sequencing was by immunoSEQ multiplex PCR. The table lists under 150,000 clones, approximately 78% of them singletons, with about 2.9% in the top ten. This CDR3 has 16 residues. Trimming pared 2 bases from V and 0 bases from J, leaving 12 bases between. Germline V lookup: CDR1 KGHSH, CDR2 LQKENI. What was sequenced was PBMCs. The TCR originated in a man in his forties in good health and CMV-seropositive. The rearrangement joins TRBV18 to TRBJ2-3, with D tentatively TRBD2 (5 bases). The CDR3 nucleotides read TGTGCCAGCTCACCAGGCTTGCGGGCTAGCACAGATACGCAGTATTTT. Translation: CASSPGLRASTDTQYF.